A single T cell receptor beta chain is shown here with its context. The data belong to a study of blood T cell repertoires in COVID-19. Authors' data handling: Estimated nucleated cell counts came from reference gene primer amplification. The method was immunoSEQ multiplex PCR; TCRdb's version includes in-frame clones alone and lacks a portion of them. D and trimming were read from the DNA, whereas the V and J calls and clone size are those reported in that table. The repertoire holds 25,000 to 30,000 clones, about 92% seen once, with around 0.83% in the top ten. Enrollment of patients from Seattle took place during active infection, with longitudinal follow-up. This CDR3 is built from 13 residues. The V gene lost 6 bases and the J gene lost 0 bases, with 7 bases spanning the gap. Looked up from germline, CDR1 is MDHEN and CDR2 is SYDVKM.

The sequence was collected from a woman in her 70s with COVID-19, enrolled during active disease. Specimen: peripheral blood. The chain employs TRBV28 and TRBJ2-3; D unclear. The CDR3 loop is CASSAPSTDTQYF. CDR3 coding DNA: TGTGCCAGCAGCGCGCCTAGCACAGATACGCAGTATTTT.